The 7 T cell receptor beta chains below were found in one sample sequenced in a study of response to subunit inactivated influenza vaccine. TCRdb ran MiXCR on the RT-PCR reads and lists one entry per CDR3 protein. The repertoire consists of 500,000 or so distinct CDR3 sequences, with approximately 17% occurring once and the leading ten covering over 2.5%. The sequenced sample was CD4+ T cells sorted from PBMCs, obtained roughly 24 months after vaccination. The receptors here all came from a man aged 50 to 75 who received an inactivated influenza vaccine.

V and J are TRBV21-1 and TRBJ2-6; the table's D gene call, TRBD2, was not cross checked with the DNA. TRBV21-1 is flagged as a pseudogene. This CDR3 region has 19 residues. This chain's CDR3 is CASSKEDEGPQSGANVLTF. The CDR3 DNA sequence: TGTGCCAGCAGCAAAGAGGATGAGGGCCCGCAATCTGGGGCCAACGTCCTGACTTTC.

This clonotype was recorded at least ten times. The gene calls are TRBV20-1 and TRBJ1-2; 9 nucleotides agree with TRBD1. With V trimmed by 3 bases and J by 4 bases, 6 bases remained unmatched. Germline CDR1 is DFQATT and CDR2 is SNEGSKA (reference sequence). There are 14 residues in the CDR3. The CDR3 loop reads CSASPGQGGYGYTF. The CDR3 nucleotides are TGCAGTGCTAGCCCGGGACAGGGAGGCTATGGCTACACCTTC.

This clonotype was counted only a few times. The gene calls are TRBV2 and TRBJ2-5; D uncertain. Germline CDR1 is SNHLY and CDR2 is FYNNEI. The CDR3 has 12 amino acids. The V end was cut by 8 bases, the J end by 2 bases, with 9 bases between. Here the CDR3 DNA reads TGTGCCAGCGCGTACGTACAAGAGACCCAGTACTTC. This encodes CASAYVQETQYF.

The chain couples TRBV10-3 to TRBJ1-1; D call uncertain. Germline assignment: CDR1 ENHRY and CDR2 SYGVKD. The CDR3 runs to 14 residues. V gave up 2 bases and J gave up 0 bases, with 7 bases separating them. The CDR3 sequence: CAISELNLNTEAFF. CDR3 coding DNA: TGTGCCATCAGTGAGCTGAACTTGAACACTGAAGCTTTCTTT.

This clonotype was seen a handful of times. The rearrangement links TRBV20-1 to TRBJ2-1, with D tentatively TRBD2 (5 bases). The CDR3 loop spans 14 amino acids. V lost 3 bases, J lost 1 base, and 10 bases lay in between. Looked up from germline, CDR1 is DFQATT and CDR2 is SNEGSKA (reference sequence). CDR3 in DNA: TGCAGTGCTAGCCGGGGAAGGTCCTACAATGAGCAGTTCTTC. Residues: CSASRGRSYNEQFF.

This chain links TRBV18 with TRBJ2-1, with D possibly TRBD2 on 7 matching bases. Trimming took off 1 base at V and 4 bases at J, with 17 bases between the two ends. The germline V gene encodes CDR1 KGHSH and CDR2 LQKENI. This CDR3 has 17 residues. CDR3 DNA: TGTGCCAGCTCACCACGGGCGGGGGCCTTTTCGTACAATGAGCAGTTCTTC. It is translated as CASSPRAGAFSYNEQFF.

This clonotype has a count of ten or more. The V and J genes are TRBV20-1 and TRBJ2-2; 9 bases align to TRBD2. The CDR3 is 17 amino acids. The germline V gene encodes CDR1 DFQATT and CDR2 SNEGSKA (reference sequence). V lost 1 base, J lost 5 bases, and 11 bases stayed unmatched. The CDR3 DNA sequence: TGCAGTGCTAGAGTGTGGAAGCGGGGGGCCCAAACCGGGGAGCTGTTTTTT. Translating gives CSARVWKRGAQTGELFF.